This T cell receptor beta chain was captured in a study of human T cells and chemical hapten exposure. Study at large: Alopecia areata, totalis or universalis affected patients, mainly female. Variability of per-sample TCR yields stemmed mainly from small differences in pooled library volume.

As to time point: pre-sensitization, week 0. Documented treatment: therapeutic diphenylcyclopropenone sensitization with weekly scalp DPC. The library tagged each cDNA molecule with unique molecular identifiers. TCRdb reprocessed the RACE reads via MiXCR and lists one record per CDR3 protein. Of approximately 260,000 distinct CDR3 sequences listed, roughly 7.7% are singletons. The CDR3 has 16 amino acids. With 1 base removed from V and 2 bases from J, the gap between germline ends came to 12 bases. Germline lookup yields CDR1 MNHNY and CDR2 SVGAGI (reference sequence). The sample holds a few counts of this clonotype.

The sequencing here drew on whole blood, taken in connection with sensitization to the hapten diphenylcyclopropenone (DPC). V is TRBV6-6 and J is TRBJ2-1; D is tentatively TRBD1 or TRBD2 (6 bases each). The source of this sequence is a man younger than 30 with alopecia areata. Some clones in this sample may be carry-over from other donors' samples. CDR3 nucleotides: TGTGCCAGCAGTTACTATACGGGGGCGCCCTACAATGAGCAGTTCTTC. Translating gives CASSYYTGAPYNEQFF.